Sequencing of this T cell receptor beta chain was carried out in a study of CD8 T cells in Susac syndrome. The CDR3 loop spans 13 amino acids. Germline lookup yields CDR1 SEHNR and CDR2 FQNEAQ (reference sequence). V gave up 5 bases and J gave up 4 bases, with 11 bases separating them. It was treatment-naive patients with stable or active relapsing-remitting disease who made up the multiple sclerosis controls. The RNA, roughly 0.45 to 1 ug, was put through reverse transcription using random hexamers. Across 54 Vbeta and 13 Jbeta, TCR beta CDR3 was amplified with immunoSEQ multiplex PCR. TCRdb passed the immunoSEQ multiplex PCR reads through MiXCR, listing each CDR3 protein once. The sample carries about 300,000 distinct CDR3 sequences, about 82% recorded once.

The receptor comes from a human donor with multiple sclerosis. The J gene is TRBJ1-2, the V gene TRBV7-9; no clear D gene. Material for sequencing was CD8+ T cells from PBMCs. The CDR3 DNA is TGTGCCAGCAGCCTTGGACGGACCTATGGCTACACCTTC. Translated: CASSLGRTYGYTF.